This passage covers 18 T cell receptor beta chains from one sample sequenced in a study of T cell responses to AZD1222 COVID-19 vaccine. The data were produced by immunoSEQ multiplex PCR, yet TCRdb's version contains in-frame clones alone and is incomplete. The table has 150,000 to 200,000 clones, about 91% seen once. This specimen was peripheral blood, taken 28 days after the second AZD1222 dose. These receptors all stem from an adult who received the AZD1222 COVID-19 vaccine.

The chain has TRBV12-3 or TRBV12-4 and TRBJ1-2, with TRBD1 as a possible D gene (5 bases). The germline V and J ends were trimmed by 3 bases and 6 bases, with 8 bases remaining between them. CDR3 length: 12 amino acids. The chain's CDR3 is CASSLGVDGYTF. Here the CDR3 DNA reads TGTGCCAGCAGTTTGGGGGTGGATGGCTACACCTTC.

This chain links TRBV19 with TRBJ1-5; 11 nucleotides align to TRBD1. V dropped 4 bases and J dropped 7; count of bases not matched to a gene: 9. The length of the CDR3 is 16 residues. Germline values: CDR1 LNHDA, CDR2 SQIVND (reference sequence). The CDR3 is CASSNRDRGRGQPQHF. The CDR3 DNA sequence: TGTGCCAGTAGTAACAGGGACAGGGGGAGAGGGCAGCCCCAGCATTTT. Full variable domain (missing parts from reference TRBV19 and TRBJ1-5): DGGITQSPKYLFRKEGQNVTLSCEQNLNHDAMYWYRQDPGQGLRLIYYSQIVNDFQKGDIAEGYSVSREKKESFPLTVTSAQKNPTAFYLCASSNRDRGRGQPQHFGDGTRLSIL.

The chain carries TRBV6-1 and TRBJ2-3; 14 positions agree with TRBD2. J was trimmed by 3 bases and V by 4 bases; bases with no gene match: 3. The CDR3 is 16 amino acids. Germline V lookup: CDR1 MNHNS, CDR2 SASEGT. The CDR3 here is CASSGLAGGTTDTQYF. The DNA for the CDR3 is TGTGCCAGCAGTGGACTAGCGGGGGGGACGACAGATACGCAGTATTTT.

The chain uses TRBV18 and TRBJ1-3, with TRBD1 as a possible D gene (5 bases). The V end lost 8 bases, the J end lost 0 bases, and 17 bases lay between the germline ends. Looked up from germline, CDR1 is KGHSH and CDR2 is LQKENI. This CDR3 has 16 amino acids. The CDR3, as DNA: TGTGCCAGCGGCGCACTGCTGGGGCTCTCTGGAAACACCATATATTTT. Its translation: CASGALLGLSGNTIYF.

The CDR3 reads CASSFQAGRNEKLFF. DNA for the CDR3: TGTGCCAGCAGCTTCCAGGCAGGGCGAAATGAAAAACTGTTTTTT. The rearrangement uses TRBV7-2 and TRBJ1-4, with D perhaps matching TRBD1 (5 bases). The CDR3 has 15 amino acids. Germline CDR1 is SGHTA and CDR2 is FQGNSA. Deletions cut 3 bases from V and 5 bases from J, with 13 bases between.

The rearrangement uses TRBV10-3 and TRBJ1-2; 8 nucleotides align to TRBD1. With 5 bases clipped from V and 5 bases from J, the junction kept 4 bases outside the gene matches. This CDR3 is built from 13 residues. Germline CDR1 reads ENHRY; CDR2 reads SYGVKD. This chain's CDR3 is CAISSDRGYGYTF. The CDR3 region has the DNA TGTGCCATCAGTTCTGACAGGGGATATGGCTACACCTTC.

This clone was seen a single time. The chain couples TRBV19 to TRBJ1-4; D gene uncertain. The V gene's germline CDR1 is LNHDA and CDR2 SQIVND (reference sequence). V gave up 7 bases and J gave up 5 bases, with 14 bases separating them. The CDR3 is 14 residues long. The CDR3 DNA is TGTGCCAGTAACACCAGGATGGGGAATGAAAAACTGTTTTTT. This translates into CASNTRMGNEKLFF.

The V and J genes are TRBV5-1 and TRBJ2-7, with D possibly TRBD2 on 6 matching bases. Trimming removed 0 bases from V and 7 bases from J, with 8 bases in between. This CDR3 has 12 amino acids. CDR1 is SGHRS, CDR2 YFSETQ, per germline. The CDR3 nucleotides read TGCGCCAGCAGCTTGGGCGCGGGGGAGCAGTACTTC. Translated, it gives CASSLGAGEQYF.

The genes are TRBV4-1 and TRBJ2-7, with 10 bases fitting TRBD1. Germline CDR1 is MGHRA and CDR2 is YSYEKL. V dropped 2 bases and J dropped 6; count of bases not matched to a gene: 13. CDR3 length: 17 residues. The CDR3 protein is CASSQPGEPRDRGEQYF. The CDR3 DNA follows: TGCGCCAGCAGCCAACCGGGAGAACCGAGGGACAGGGGCGAGCAGTACTTC.

The chain carries TRBV14 and TRBJ2-2; D not resolved. Trimming shortened V by 1 base and J by 0 bases, and 6 bases separated the two germline ends. Per the germline V gene, CDR1 is SGHDN and CDR2 is FVKESK. The CDR3 has 15 residues. CDR3 coding DNA: TGTGCCAGCAGCCAAGCCCTAACGAACACCGGGGAGCTGTTTTTT. Its protein product is CASSQALTNTGELFF.

J is TRBJ1-1 and V is TRBV6-2 or TRBV6-3; 10 nucleotides line up with TRBD1. The CDR3 runs 14 residues. The ends lost 4 bases at V and 7 bases at J; junction bases unmatched: 6. Per the germline V gene, CDR1 is MNHEY and CDR2 is SVGEGT. CDR3 in DNA: TGTGCCAGCAGTTTCCTGGGACAGGGGTTTGAAGCTTTCTTT. It codes for CASSFLGQGFEAFF.

V usage is TRBV5-1 and J usage is TRBJ2-7, with unresolved D. Germline V gene sequence: CDR1 SGHRS, CDR2 YFSETQ. V was clipped by 0 bases and J by 2 bases, with 9 bases between them. The CDR3 contains 14 residues. CDR3 nucleotide sequence: TGCGCCAGCAGCTTGGCCGACAAAACCTACGAGCAGTACTTC. This translates into CASSLADKTYEQYF.

The rearrangement links TRBV6-2 or TRBV6-3 to TRBJ1-4; D perhaps matches TRBD1 (6 bases). Germline values: CDR1 MNHEY, CDR2 SVGEGT. V shed 0 bases and J shed 8 bases, with 19 bases lying between them. The CDR3 sequence is 17 residues long. CDR3 residues: CASSYSWQQGTSEKLFF. DNA for the CDR3: TGTGCCAGCAGTTACTCTTGGCAACAGGGAACGAGCGAAAAACTGTTTTTT.

This chain links TRBV6-5 with TRBJ2-7; D gene ambiguous. The CDR3 consists of 11 residues. Per the germline V gene, CDR1 is MNHEY and CDR2 is SVGAGI. V was trimmed by 2 bases and J by 5 bases, leaving 4 bases between them. The CDR3 loop is CASSYLHEQYF. In DNA form, the CDR3 reads TGTGCCAGCAGTTACCTGCACGAGCAGTACTTC.

The chain couples TRBV28 to TRBJ2-3; D possibly uses TRBD1 or TRBD2 (5 bases each). V shed 3 bases and J shed 1 base, with 17 bases lying between them. The CDR3 is 17 amino acids. The germline V gene has CDR1 MDHEN and CDR2 SYDVKM. CDR3 sequence (DNA): TGTGCCAGCAGTTTTTTCGGATTCCGAGGGGGCACAGATACGCAGTATTTT. Protein product: CASSFFGFRGGTDTQYF.

The chain has TRBV7-2 and TRBJ2-5, with 8 bases lining up with TRBD2. CDR1 SGHTA and CDR2 FQGNSA come from the germline V gene. The CDR3 extends over 18 amino acids. V gave up 2 bases and J gave up 0 bases; unmatched junction bases: 11. CDR3 protein: CASSLPPGTSPYQETQYF. CDR3 bases: TGTGCCAGCAGCTTACCTCCAGGGACTAGTCCGTACCAAGAGACCCAGTACTTC.

The chain has TRBV3-1 (or the pseudogene TRBV3-2) and TRBJ2-7, with 11 bases lining up with TRBD2. Per germline, CDR1 LGHDT and CDR2 YNNKEL (reference sequence). The CDR3 totals 16 residues. Trimming removed 4 bases from V and 0 bases from J; junction bases left unmatched: 5. The CDR3 spells CASSPSGGIDSYEQYF. The CDR3 nucleotides read TGTGCCAGCAGCCCTAGCGGGGGGATCGACTCCTACGAGCAGTACTTC.

This chain joins TRBV23-1 and TRBJ2-5; 15 nucleotides match TRBD2. TRBV23-1 is identified as an open reading frame with a role that is uncertain. CDR3 length: 17 amino acids. V shed 0 bases, J shed 2 bases, and the junction held 1 base outside the gene matches. The CDR3 loop reads CASSQSGLAGGQETQYF. The CDR3 DNA is TGCGCCAGCAGTCAATCAGGACTAGCGGGGGGGCAAGAGACCCAGTACTTC.